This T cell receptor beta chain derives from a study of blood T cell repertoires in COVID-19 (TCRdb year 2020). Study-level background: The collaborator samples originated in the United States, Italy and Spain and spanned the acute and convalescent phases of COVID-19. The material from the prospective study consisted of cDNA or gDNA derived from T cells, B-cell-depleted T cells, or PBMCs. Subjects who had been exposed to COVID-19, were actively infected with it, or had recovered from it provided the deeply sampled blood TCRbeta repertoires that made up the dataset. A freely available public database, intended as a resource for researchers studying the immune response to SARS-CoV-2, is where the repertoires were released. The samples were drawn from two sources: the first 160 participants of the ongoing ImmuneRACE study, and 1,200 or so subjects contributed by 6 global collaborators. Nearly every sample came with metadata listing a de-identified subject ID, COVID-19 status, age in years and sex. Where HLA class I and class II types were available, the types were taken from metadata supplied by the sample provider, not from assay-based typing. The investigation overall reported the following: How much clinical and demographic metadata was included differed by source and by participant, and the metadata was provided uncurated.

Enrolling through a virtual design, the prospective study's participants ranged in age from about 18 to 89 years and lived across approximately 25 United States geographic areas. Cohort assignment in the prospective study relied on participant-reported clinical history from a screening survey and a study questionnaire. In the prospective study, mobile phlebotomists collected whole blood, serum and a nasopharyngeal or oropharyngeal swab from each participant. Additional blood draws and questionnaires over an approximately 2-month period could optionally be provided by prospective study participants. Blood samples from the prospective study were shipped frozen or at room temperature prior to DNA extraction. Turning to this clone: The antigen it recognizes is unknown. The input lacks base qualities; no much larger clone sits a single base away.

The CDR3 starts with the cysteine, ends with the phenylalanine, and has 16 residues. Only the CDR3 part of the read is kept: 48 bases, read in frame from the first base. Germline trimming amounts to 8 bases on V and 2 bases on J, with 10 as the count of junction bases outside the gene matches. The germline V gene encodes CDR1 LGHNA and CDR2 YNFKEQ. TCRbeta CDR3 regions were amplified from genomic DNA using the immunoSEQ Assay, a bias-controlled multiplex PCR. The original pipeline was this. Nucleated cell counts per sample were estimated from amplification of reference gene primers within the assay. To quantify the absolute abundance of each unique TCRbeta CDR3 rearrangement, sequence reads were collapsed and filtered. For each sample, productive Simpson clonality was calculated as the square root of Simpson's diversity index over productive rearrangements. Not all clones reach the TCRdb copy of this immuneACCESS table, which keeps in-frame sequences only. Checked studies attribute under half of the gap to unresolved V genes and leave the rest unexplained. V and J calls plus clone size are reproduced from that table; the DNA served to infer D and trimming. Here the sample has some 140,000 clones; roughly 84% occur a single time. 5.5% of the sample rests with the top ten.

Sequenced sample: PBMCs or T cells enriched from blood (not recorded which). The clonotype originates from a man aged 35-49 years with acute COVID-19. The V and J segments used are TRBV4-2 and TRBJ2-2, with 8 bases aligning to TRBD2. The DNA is TGTGCCAGCTCCGGGGGGGGACAAGGAAACACCGGGGAGCTGTTTTTT. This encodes CASSGGGQGNTGELFF.